This T cell receptor beta chain was identified during a study of T-cell memory formation after mild COVID-19. Study observations and caveats: CD4/CD8 balance characterized clones contracting day 15 to 85, and CD4+ skew characterized later expanders. Unconfirmed was the SARS-CoV-2 specificity of second-wave clones that peaked on day 37. Clones which contracted sat mainly in CM and EM if CD4+, and in EMRA if CD8+. The pre-infection memory compartment contained some responding clones, suggesting cross-reactive memory joined.

TCRdb called the 5' RACE reads again in MiXCR, with one record for every CDR3 protein. Among hundreds of thousands of distinct CDR3 sequences listed, about a sixth were seen once. About this clonotype itself: Its matching antigen is unknown.

This receptor was obtained from a man between 18 and 29 years old who had mild COVID-19 (a few samples of this study predate the infection). Cell type and time point are not known. Sequenced material: PBMCs or a T cell subset sorted from them (not recorded which).

CDR3 sequence: CASSLASSGGHNEQFF. CDR3 nucleotides: TGCGCCAGCAGCTTGGCGTCTAGCGGGGGCCACAATGAGCAGTTCTTC. The genes are TRBV5-1 and TRBJ2-1; 10 nucleotides agree with TRBD2. V gave up 0 bases and J gave up 5 bases; unmatched junction bases: 5. The germline V gene has CDR1 SGHRS and CDR2 YFSETQ. This CDR3 is built from 16 residues.